This TCR beta chain stems from a study of T cell responses to AZD1222 COVID-19 vaccine. Regarding the study as a whole: Sampling that yielded the repertoires occurred only after the peak T cell response. Close to half of spike-specific TCRs reportedly recognize unmutated variant regions.

Comment on this clone: As yet, its antigen is unknown.

Assay used: immunoSEQ multiplex PCR; TCRdb lists only in-frame clones, some missing. The sample includes roughly 200,000 clones, 85% to 95% of them seen just once. Germline CDR1 SGHNT, CDR2 YENEEA. This CDR3 region has 15 residues. V lost 3 bases and J lost 3, with 11 bases in between. This TCR derives from an adult who received the MenACWY meningococcal vaccine as a control. The material was peripheral blood, obtained 28 days after the second dose of the MenACWY control vaccine. The chain uses TRBV11-3 and TRBJ1-4; D is ambiguous. In DNA, the CDR3 is TGTGCCAGCAGCTTGGGAGGAGGTCCTAATGAAAAACTGTTTTTT. It translates to CASSLGGGPNEKLFF. Full variable domain (remainder filled in from reference TRBV11-3 and TRBJ1-4): EAGVVQSPRYKIIEKKQPVAFWCNPISGHNTLYWYLQNLGQGPELLIRYENEEAVDDSQLPKDRFSAERLKGVDSTLKIQPAELGDSAVYLCASSLGGGPNEKLFFGSGTQLSVL.